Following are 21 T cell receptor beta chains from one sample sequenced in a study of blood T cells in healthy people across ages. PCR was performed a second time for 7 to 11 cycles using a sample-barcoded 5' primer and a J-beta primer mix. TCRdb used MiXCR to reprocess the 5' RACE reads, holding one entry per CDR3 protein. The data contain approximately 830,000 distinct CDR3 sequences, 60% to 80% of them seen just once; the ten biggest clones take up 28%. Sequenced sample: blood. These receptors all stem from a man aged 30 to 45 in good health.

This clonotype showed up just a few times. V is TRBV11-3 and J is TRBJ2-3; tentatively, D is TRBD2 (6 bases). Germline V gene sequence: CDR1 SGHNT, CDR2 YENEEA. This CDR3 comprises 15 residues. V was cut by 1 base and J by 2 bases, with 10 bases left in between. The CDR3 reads CASSLAAGSTDTQYF. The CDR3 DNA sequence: TGTGCCAGCAGCTTAGCCGCGGGGTCCACAGATACGCAGTATTTT.

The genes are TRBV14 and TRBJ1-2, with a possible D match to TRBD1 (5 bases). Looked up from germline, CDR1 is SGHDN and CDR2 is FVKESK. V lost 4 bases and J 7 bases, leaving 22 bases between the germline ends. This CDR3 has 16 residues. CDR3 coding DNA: TGTGCCAGCAGCCTCACAGGAGATGCCAATCTGGCTGGCTACACCTTC. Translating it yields CASSLTGDANLAGYTF.

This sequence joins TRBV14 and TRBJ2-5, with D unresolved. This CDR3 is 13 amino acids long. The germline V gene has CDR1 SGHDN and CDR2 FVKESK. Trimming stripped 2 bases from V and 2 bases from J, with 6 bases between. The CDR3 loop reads CASSQTVQETQYF. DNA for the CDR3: TGTGCCAGCAGCCAAACAGTACAAGAGACCCAGTACTTC. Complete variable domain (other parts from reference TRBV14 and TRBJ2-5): EAGVTQFPSHSVIEKGQTVTLRCDPISGHDNLYWYRRVMGKEIKFLLHFVKESKQDESGMPNNRFLAERTGGTYSTLKVQPAELEDSGVYFCASSQTVQETQYFGPGTRLLVL.

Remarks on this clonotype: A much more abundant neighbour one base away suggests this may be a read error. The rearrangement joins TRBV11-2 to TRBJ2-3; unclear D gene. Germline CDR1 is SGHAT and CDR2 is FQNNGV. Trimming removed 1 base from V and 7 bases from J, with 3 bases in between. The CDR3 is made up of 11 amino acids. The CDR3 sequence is CASSLVNTQYF. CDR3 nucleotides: TGTGCCAGCAGCTTAGTAAATACGCAGTATTTT.

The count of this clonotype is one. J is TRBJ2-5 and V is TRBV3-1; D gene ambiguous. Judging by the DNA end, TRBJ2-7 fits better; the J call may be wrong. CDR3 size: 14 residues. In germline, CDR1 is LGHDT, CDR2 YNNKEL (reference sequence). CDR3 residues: CASSQAVRSYEQYF. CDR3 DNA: TGTGCCAGCAGCCAAGCGGTTAGGAGTTACGAGCAGTACTTC.

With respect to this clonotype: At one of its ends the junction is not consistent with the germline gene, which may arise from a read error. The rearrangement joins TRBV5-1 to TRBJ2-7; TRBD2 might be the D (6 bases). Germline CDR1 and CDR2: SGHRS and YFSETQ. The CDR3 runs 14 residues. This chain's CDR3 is CASSPVGGSYEQYF. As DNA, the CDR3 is TGTGCCAGCAGCCCCGTGGGGGGATCCTACGAGCAGTACTTC. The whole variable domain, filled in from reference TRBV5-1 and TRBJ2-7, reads KAGVTQTPRYLIKTRGQQVTLSCSPISGHRSVSWYQQTPGQGLQFLFEYFSETQRNKGNFPGRFSGRQFSNSRSEMNVSTLELGDSALYLCASSPVGGSYEQYFGPGTRLTVT.

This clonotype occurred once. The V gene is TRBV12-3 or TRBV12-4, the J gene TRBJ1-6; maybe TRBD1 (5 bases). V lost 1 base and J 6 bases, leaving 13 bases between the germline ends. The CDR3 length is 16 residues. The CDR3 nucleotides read TGTGCCAGCAGTTTAGTTCCCAGACAGAGTAATTCACCCCTCCACTTT. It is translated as CASSLVPRQSNSPLHF.

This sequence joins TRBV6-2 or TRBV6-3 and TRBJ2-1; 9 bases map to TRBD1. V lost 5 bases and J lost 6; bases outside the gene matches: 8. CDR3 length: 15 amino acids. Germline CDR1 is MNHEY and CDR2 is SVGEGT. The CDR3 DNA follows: TGTGCCAGCAGTCGAAACAGGGGGCAAGGCAATGAGCAGTTCTTC. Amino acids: CASSRNRGQGNEQFF.

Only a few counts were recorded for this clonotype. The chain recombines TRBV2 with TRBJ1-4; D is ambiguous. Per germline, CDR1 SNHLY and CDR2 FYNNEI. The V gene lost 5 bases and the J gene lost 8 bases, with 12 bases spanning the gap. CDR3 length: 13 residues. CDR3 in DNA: TGTGCCAGCAGTAAAGGGTCTAGCGAAAAACTGTTTTTT. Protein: CASSKGSSEKLFF.

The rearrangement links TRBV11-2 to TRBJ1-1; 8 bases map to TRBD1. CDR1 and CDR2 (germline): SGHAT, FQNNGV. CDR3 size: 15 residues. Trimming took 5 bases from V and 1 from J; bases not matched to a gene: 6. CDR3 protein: CASSPLGQGNTEAFF. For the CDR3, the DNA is TGTGCCAGCAGCCCCCTCGGACAGGGGAACACTGAAGCTTTCTTT.

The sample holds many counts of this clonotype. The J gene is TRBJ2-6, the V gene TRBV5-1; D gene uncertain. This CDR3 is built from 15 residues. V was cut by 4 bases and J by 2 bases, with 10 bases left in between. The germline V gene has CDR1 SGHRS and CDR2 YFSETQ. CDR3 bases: TGCGCCAGCAGCCGCGTATCAACTGGGGCCAACGTCCTGACTTTC. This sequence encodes CASSRVSTGANVLTF.

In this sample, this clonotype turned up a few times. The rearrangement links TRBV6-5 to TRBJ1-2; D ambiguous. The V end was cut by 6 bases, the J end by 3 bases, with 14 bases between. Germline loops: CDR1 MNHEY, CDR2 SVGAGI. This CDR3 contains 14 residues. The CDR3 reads CASSLGRGDYGYTF. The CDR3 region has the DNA TGTGCCAGCAGCCTTGGGCGCGGGGACTATGGCTACACCTTC.

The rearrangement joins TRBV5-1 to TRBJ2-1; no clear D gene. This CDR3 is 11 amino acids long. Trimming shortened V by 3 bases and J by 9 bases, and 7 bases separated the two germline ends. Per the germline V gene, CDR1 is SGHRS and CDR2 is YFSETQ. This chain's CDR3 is CASSSRIEQFF. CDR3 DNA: TGCGCCAGCAGCTCTAGGATTGAGCAGTTCTTC.

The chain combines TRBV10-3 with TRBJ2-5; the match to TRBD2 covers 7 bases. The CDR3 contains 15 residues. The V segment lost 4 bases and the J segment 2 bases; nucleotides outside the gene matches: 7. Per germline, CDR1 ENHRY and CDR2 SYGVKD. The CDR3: CAISVRASGQETQYF. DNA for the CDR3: TGTGCCATCAGTGTGAGGGCTAGCGGACAAGAGACCCAGTACTTC.

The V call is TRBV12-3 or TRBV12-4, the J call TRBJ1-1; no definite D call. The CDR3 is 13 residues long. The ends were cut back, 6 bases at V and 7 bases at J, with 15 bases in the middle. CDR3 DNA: TGTGCCAGCAGCCTAAGCCGGGGAATTGAAGCTTTCTTT. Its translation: CASSLSRGIEAFF.

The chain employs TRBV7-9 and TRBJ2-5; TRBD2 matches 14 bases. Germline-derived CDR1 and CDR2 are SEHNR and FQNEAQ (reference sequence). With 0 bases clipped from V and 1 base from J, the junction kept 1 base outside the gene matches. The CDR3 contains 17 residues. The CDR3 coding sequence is TGTGCCAGCAGCTTAGCCGGGACTAGCGGGGGCCAAGAGACCCAGTACTTC. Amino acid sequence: CASSLAGTSGGQETQYF.

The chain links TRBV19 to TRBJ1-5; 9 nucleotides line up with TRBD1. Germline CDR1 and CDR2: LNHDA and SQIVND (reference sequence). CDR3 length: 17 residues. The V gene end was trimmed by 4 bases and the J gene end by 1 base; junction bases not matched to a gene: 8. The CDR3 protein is CASSRGDRVGSNQPQHF. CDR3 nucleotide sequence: TGTGCCAGTAGTAGGGGGGACAGGGTTGGGAGCAATCAGCCCCAGCATTTT.

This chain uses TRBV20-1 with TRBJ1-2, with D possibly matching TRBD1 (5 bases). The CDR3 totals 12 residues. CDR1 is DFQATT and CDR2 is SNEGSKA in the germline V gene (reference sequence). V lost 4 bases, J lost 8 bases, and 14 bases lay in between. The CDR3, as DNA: TGCAGTGCTATTTCGCAGGGCGACGGCTACACCTTC. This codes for CSAISQGDGYTF.

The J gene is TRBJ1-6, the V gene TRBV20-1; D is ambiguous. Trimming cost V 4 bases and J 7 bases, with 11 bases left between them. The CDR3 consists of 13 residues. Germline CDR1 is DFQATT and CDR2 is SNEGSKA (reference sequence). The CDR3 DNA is TGCAGTGCTAAGTGGACCACCAATTCACCCCTCCACTTT. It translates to CSAKWTTNSPLHF.

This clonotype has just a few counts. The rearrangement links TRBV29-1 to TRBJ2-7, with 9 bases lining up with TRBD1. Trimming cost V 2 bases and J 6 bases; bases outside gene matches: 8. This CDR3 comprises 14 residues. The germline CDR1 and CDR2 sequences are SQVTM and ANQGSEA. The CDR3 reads CSVERGTGRAEQYF. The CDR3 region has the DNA TGCAGCGTTGAAAGGGGGACAGGGAGGGCCGAGCAGTACTTC.

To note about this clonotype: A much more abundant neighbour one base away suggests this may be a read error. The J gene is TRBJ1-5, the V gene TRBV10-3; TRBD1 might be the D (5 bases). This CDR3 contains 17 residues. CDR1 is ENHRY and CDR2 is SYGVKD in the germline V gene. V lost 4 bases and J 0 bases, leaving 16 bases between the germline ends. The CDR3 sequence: CAISAETASLSNQPQHF. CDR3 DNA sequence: TGTGCCATCAGTGCGGAGACAGCCTCCCTTAGCAATCAGCCCCAGCATTTT.